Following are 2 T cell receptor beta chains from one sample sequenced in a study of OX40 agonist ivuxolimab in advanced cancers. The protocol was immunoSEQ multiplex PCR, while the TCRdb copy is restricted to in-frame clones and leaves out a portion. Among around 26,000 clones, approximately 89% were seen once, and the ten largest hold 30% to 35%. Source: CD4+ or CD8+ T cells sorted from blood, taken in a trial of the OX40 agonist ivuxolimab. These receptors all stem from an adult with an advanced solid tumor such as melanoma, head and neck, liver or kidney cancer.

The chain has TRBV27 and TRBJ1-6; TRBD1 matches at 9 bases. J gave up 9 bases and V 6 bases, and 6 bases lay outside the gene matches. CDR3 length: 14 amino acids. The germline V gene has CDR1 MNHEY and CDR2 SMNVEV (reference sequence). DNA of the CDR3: TGTGCCAGCAGACCGGGACAGGGATTTTCACCCCTCCACTTT. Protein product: CASRPGQGFSPLHF.

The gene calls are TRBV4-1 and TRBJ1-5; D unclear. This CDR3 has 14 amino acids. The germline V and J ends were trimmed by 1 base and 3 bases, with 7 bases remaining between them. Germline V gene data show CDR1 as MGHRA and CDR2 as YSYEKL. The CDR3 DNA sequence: TGCGCCAGCAGCCAAGTATCCAACAATCAGCCCCAGCATTTT. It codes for CASSQVSNNQPQHF.